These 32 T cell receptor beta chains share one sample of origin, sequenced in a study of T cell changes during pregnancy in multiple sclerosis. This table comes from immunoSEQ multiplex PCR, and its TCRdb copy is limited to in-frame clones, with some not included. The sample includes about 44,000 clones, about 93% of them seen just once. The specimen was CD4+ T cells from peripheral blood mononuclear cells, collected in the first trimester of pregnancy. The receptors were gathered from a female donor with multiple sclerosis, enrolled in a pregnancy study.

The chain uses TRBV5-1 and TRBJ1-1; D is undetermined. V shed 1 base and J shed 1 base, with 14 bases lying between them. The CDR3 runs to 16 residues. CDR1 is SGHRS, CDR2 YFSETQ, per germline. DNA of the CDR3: TGCGCCAGCAGCTTGTTTCCCGAAGAGAGGAACACTGAAGCTTTCTTT. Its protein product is CASSLFPEERNTEAFF.

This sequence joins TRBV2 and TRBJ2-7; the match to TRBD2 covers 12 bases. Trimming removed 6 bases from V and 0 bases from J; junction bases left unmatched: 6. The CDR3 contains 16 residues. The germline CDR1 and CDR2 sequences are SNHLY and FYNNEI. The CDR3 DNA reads TGTGCCAGCAGGGGTAGACTAGCGGGGGCCTCCTACGAGCAGTACTTC. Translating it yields CASRGRLAGASYEQYF.

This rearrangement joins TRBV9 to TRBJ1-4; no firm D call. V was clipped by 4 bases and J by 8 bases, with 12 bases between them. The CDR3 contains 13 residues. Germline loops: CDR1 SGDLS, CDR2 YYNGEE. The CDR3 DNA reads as TGTGCCAGCAGCCCCCTCGGAGTAGAAAAACTGTTTTTT. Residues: CASSPLGVEKLFF.

CDR3 loop: CASSLQGSYNEQFF. The CDR3 nucleotides are TGTGCCAGCAGCCTACAGGGATCCTACAATGAGCAGTTCTTC. The V and J genes are TRBV11-2 and TRBJ2-1; TRBD1 might be the D (6 bases). V was pared by 5 bases and J by 1 base, with 9 bases between. This CDR3 contains 14 residues. In germline, CDR1 is SGHAT, CDR2 FQNNGV.

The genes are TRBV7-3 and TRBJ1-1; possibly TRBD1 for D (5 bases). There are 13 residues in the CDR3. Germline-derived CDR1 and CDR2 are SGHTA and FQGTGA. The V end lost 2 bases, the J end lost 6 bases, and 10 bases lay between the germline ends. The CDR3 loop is CASSLYWGAEAFF. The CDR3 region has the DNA TGTGCCAGCAGCTTATACTGGGGGGCTGAAGCTTTCTTT.

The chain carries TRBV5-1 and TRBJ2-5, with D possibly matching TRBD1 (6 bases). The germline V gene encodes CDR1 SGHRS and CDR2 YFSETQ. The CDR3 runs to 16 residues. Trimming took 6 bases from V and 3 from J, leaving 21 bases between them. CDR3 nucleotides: TGCGCCAGCACCCTTTTACAGGGAACAGGTGAAGAGACCCAGTACTTC. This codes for CASTLLQGTGEETQYF.

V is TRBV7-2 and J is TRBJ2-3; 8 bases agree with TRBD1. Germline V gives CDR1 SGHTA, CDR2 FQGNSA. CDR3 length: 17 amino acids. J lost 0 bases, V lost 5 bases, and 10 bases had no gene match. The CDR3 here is CASSTRDRTTSTDTQYF. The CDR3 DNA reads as TGTGCCAGCAGCACTCGGGACAGGACTACTAGCACAGATACGCAGTATTTT.

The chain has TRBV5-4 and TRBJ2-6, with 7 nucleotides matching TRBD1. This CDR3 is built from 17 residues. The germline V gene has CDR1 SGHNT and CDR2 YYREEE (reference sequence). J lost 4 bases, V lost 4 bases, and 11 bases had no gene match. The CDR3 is CASSLGTARRGANVLTF. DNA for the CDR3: TGTGCCAGCAGCCTCGGGACAGCCCGGCGAGGGGCCAACGTCCTGACTTTC.

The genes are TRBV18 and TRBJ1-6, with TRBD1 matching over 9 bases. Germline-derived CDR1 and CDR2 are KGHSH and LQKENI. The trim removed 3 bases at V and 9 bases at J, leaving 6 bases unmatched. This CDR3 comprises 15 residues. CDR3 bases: TGTGCCAGCTCACCCTTACAGGGGGCCAGTTCACCCCTCCACTTT. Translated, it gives CASSPLQGASSPLHF.

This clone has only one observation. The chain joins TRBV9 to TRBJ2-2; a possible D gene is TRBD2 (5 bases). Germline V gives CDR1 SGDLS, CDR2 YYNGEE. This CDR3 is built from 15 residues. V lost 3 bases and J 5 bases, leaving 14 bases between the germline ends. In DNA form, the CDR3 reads TGTGCCAGCAGCGCCGAGGGTAGGAGGACCGGGGAGCTGTTTTTT. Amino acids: CASSAEGRRTGELFF.

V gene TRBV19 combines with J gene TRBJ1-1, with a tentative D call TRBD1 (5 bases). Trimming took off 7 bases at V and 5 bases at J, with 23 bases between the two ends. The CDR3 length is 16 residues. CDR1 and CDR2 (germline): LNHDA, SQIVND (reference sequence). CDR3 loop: CASMGRREGARTEAFF. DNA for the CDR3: TGTGCCAGTATGGGGCGGAGGGAGGGCGCTCGGACTGAAGCTTTCTTT.

CDR3 coding DNA: TGTGCCTGGAGATATATTGGAGGCTATGGCTACACCTTC. Amino acid sequence: CAWRYIGGYGYTF. V is TRBV30 and J is TRBJ1-2; D gene uncertain. V lost 3 bases and J 4 bases, leaving 12 bases between the germline ends. The CDR3 has 13 residues. Germline V lookup: CDR1 GTSNPN, CDR2 SVGIG (reference sequence).

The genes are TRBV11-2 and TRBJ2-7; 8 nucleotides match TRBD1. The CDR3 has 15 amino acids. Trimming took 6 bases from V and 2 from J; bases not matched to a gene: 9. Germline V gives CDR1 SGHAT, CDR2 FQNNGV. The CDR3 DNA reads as TGTGCCAGCAGTCTCATCTGGGACAGGCCCTACGAGCAGTACTTC. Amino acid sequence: CASSLIWDRPYEQYF.

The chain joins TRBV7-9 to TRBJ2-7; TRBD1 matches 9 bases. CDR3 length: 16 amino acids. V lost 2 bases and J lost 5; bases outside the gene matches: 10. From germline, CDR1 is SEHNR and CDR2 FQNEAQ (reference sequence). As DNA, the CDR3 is TGTGCCAGCAGCTTATTTGCAGGACAGGGGTGGCACGAGCAGTACTTC. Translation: CASSLFAGQGWHEQYF.

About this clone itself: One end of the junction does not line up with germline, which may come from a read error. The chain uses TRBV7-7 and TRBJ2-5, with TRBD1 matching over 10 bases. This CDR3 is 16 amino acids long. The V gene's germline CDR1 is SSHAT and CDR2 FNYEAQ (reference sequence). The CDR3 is CASSLGETGGGETQYF. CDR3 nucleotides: TGTGCTAGCAGCTTAGGCGAGACAGGGGGCGGGGAGACCCAGTACTTC.

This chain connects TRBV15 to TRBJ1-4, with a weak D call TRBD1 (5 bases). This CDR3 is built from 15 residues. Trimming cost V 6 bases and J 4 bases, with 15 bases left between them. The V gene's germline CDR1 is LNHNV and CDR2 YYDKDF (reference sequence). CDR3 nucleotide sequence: TGTGCCACCAGTACCGGGAGACAGCATAATGAAAAACTGTTTTTT. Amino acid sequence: CATSTGRQHNEKLFF.

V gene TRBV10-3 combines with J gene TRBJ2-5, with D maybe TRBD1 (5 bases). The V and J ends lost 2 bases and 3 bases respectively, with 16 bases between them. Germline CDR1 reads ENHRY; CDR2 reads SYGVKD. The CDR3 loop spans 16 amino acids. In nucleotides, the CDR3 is TGTGCCATCAGTGAGGCGGCAGGGAAGGTAGAAGAGACCCAGTACTTC. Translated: CAISEAAGKVEETQYF.

DNA of the CDR3: TGTGCCAGCAGCGCACCCGTGGGGGGCACTGAAGCTTTCTTT. It yields the protein CASSAPVGGTEAFF. This chain connects TRBV5-4 to TRBJ1-1, with D perhaps TRBD1 (5 bases). V was clipped by 4 bases and J by 4 bases, with 14 bases between them. The CDR3 consists of 14 residues. CDR1 and CDR2 (germline): SGHNT, YYREEE (reference sequence).

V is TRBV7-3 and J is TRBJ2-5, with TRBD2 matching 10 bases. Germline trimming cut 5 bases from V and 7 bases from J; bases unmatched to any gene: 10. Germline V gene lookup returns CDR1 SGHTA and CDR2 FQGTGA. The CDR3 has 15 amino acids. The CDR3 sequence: CASSQTSGPSGTQYF. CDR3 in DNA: TGTGCCAGCAGCCAGACTAGCGGGCCTAGCGGGACCCAGTACTTC.

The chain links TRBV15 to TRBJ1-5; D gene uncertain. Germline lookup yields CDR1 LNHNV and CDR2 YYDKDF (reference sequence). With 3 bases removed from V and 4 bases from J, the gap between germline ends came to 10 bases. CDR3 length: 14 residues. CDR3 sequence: CATSSRDENQPQHF. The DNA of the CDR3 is TGTGCCACCAGCAGCCGGGATGAGAATCAGCCCCAGCATTTT.

CDR3 region: CASSQVGESDNEQFF. DNA for the CDR3: TGCGCCAGCAGCCAAGTTGGGGAGTCCGACAATGAGCAGTTCTTC. The chain joins TRBV4-1 to TRBJ2-1; a weak D match, TRBD2 (5 bases). The V end was cut by 1 base, the J end by 5 bases, with 12 bases between. The CDR3 runs to 15 residues. Germline loops: CDR1 MGHRA, CDR2 YSYEKL.

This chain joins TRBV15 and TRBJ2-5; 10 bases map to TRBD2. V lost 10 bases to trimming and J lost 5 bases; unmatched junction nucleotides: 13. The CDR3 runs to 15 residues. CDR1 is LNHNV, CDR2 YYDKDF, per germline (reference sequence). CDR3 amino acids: CASNGERGGLETQYF. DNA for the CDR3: TGTGCCAGCAACGGCGAGCGGGGGGGACTGGAGACCCAGTACTTC.

The CDR3 DNA follows: TGTGCCAGCAGCGTAGGAATTTCAGTCTCCGGGGAGCTGTTTTTT. It is translated as CASSVGISVSGELFF. The V and J genes are TRBV9 and TRBJ2-2, with unresolved D. The germline gives CDR1 SGDLS, CDR2 YYNGEE. The CDR3 extends over 15 amino acids. Trimming left V 0 bases short and J 6 bases short, with 12 bases between.

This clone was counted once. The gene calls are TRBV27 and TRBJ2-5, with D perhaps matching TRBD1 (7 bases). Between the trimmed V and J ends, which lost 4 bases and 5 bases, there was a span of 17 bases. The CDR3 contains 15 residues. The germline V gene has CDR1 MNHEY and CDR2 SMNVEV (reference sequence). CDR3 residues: CASSSRDSNRETQYF. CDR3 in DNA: TGTGCCAGCAGTTCGCGGGACAGCAACAGGGAGACCCAGTACTTC.

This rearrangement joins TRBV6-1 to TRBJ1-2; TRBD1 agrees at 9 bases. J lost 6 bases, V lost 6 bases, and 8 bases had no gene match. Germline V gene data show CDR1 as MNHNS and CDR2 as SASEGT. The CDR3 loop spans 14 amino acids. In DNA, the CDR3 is TGTGCCAGCAGCCACCGGGACAGGGATAATGGCTACACCTTC. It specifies CASSHRDRDNGYTF.

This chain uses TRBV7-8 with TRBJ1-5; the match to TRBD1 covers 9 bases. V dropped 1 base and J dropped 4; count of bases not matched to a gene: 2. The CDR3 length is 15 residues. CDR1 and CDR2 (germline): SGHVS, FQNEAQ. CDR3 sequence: CASSLVGTGNQPQHF. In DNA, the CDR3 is TGTGCCAGCAGCTTAGTTGGGACAGGGAATCAGCCCCAGCATTTT.

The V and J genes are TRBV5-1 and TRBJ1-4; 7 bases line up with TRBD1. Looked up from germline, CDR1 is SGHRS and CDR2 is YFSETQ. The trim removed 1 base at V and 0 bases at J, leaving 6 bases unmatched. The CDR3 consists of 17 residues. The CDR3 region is CASSLFPRGATNEKLFF. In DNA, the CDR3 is TGCGCCAGCAGCTTGTTCCCCAGGGGGGCAACTAATGAAAAACTGTTTTTT.

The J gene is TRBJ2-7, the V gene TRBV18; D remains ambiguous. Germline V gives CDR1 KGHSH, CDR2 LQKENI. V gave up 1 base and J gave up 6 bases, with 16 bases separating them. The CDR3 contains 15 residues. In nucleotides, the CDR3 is TGTGCCAGCTCACCACTCGAATCCCCTCCGGGCGAGCAGTACTTC. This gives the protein CASSPLESPPGEQYF.

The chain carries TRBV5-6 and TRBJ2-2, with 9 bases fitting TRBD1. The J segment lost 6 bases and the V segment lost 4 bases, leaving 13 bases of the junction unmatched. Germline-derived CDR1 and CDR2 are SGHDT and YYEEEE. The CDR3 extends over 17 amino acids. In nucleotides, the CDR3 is TGTGCCAGCAGCACCCTAACAGGGGGCCGGTGGTCCGGGGAGCTGTTTTTT. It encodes CASSTLTGGRWSGELFF.

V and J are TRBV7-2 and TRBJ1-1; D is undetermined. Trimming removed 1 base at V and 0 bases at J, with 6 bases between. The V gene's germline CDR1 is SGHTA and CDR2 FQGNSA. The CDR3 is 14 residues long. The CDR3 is CASSLGSMNTEAFF. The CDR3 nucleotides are TGTGCCAGCAGCTTAGGCAGTATGAACACTGAAGCTTTCTTT.

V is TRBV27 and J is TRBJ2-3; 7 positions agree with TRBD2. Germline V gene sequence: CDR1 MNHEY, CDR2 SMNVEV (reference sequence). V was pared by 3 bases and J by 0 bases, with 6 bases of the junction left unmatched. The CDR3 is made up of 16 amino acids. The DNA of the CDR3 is TGTGCCAGCAGTTTTGTACTAGCGCACAGCACAGATACGCAGTATTTT. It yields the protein CASSFVLAHSTDTQYF.

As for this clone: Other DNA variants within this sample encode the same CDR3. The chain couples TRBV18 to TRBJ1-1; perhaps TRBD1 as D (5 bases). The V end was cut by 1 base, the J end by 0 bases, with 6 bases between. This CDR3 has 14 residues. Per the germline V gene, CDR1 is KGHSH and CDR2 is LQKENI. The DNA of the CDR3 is TGTGCCAGCTCACCACAGGGGTTGAACACTGAAGCTTTCTTT. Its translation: CASSPQGLNTEAFF.